Listed here are 7 T cell receptor beta chains from one sample, sequenced in a study of T cells in Graves' hyperthyroidism and ophthalmopathy (dated by TCRdb to about 2019). The library was made by multiplex PCR. The sequencing machine was an Illumina HiSeq 2000. TCR beta CDR3 regions were amplified from RNA transcripts. The TCR CDR3 was subjected to a first round of RT-PCR using the HTBI primer set and the Qiagen OneStep RT-PCR kit. The public reads were run again by TCRdb, first through fastp at Q25 and then through MiXCR, and only productive beta chains were kept. Each entry merges the rows of one CDR3 protein and shows their most common DNA and genes. Across this sample there are approximately 410,000 distinct CDR3 sequences, with about 14% seen only once. The ten largest clonotypes hold about 12% of the sample. Sequenced: blood. These receptors came from a man younger than 35 with Graves' ophthalmopathy.

At least ten counts were recorded for this clonotype. This chain joins TRBV13 and TRBJ1-5; 7 nucleotides agree with TRBD1. Germline CDR1 and CDR2: PRHDT and FYEKMQ (reference sequence). The CDR3 is 15 residues long. V trimming: 3 bases; J trimming: 0 bases; junction bases outside the gene matches: 2. The CDR3 region has the DNA TGTGCCAGCAGCTTCAGGGGGGGTAGCAATCAGCCCCAGCATTTT. It yields the protein CASSFRGGSNQPQHF.

CDR3 protein: CASSYRDGPSTDTQYF. The CDR3 DNA follows: TGTGCCAGCAGTTACCGAGACGGACCTAGCACAGATACGCAGTATTTT. The V call is TRBV6-5, the J call TRBJ2-3; D is unclear. Trimming left V 2 bases short and J 0 bases short, with 12 bases between. This CDR3 is 16 amino acids long. The germline V gene has CDR1 MNHEY and CDR2 SVGAGI.

This clonotype has ten or more counts. V gene TRBV12-3 or TRBV12-4 combines with J gene TRBJ1-2; D might be TRBD1 (5 bases). The V end was cut by 3 bases, the J end by 1 base, with 9 bases between. This CDR3 is built from 14 residues. CDR3 residues: CASSFIGVNYGYTF. CDR3 nucleotides: TGTGCCAGCAGTTTTATAGGGGTTAACTATGGCTACACCTTC.

There are a few counts of this clonotype. The chain has TRBV30 and TRBJ2-1, with TRBD1 matching over 8 bases. The germline gives CDR1 GTSNPN, CDR2 SVGIG (reference sequence). CDR3 length: 14 residues. V lost 4 bases and J lost 8; bases outside the gene matches: 10. The CDR3 here is CAWNLQGAPYEQFF. The CDR3 bases are TGTGCCTGGAATCTCCAGGGGGCACCATATGAGCAGTTCTTC.

This clonotype was counted between two and nine times. The gene calls are TRBV11-3 and TRBJ2-1; 9 positions agree with TRBD2. There are 18 residues in the CDR3. J was trimmed by 7 bases and V by 0 bases; bases with no gene match: 13. Germline CDR1 and CDR2: SGHNT and YENEEA. This chain's CDR3 is CASSLDQGGSGSWNEQFF. Written as DNA, the CDR3 is TGTGCCAGCAGCTTAGATCAGGGGGGTAGCGGGAGTTGGAATGAGCAGTTCTTC.

This sequence joins TRBV6-1 and TRBJ2-1; 8 nucleotides agree with TRBD2. The germline CDR1 and CDR2 sequences are MNHNS and SASEGT. The CDR3 runs 14 residues. V was pared by 8 bases and J by 7 bases, with 10 bases of the junction left unmatched. The DNA for the CDR3 is TGTGCCAGCTGTACGGGGGGGGGGGGGAATGAGCAGTTCTTC. Translation gives CASCTGGGGNEQFF.

This clonotype was seen at least ten times. This chain links TRBV5-4 with TRBJ2-7, with D possibly called TRBD1 or TRBD2 (6 bases each). V was cut by 0 bases and J by 5 bases, with 15 bases left in between. Germline values: CDR1 SGHNT, CDR2 YYREEE (reference sequence). This CDR3 region has 15 residues. The CDR3 coding sequence is TGTGCCAGCAGCTTGGTGGCCGGGGGCATCAACGAGCAGTACTTC. Protein: CASSLVAGGINEQYF.